What follows are 26 T cell receptor beta chains derived from one specimen sequenced in a study of cytomegalovirus exposure and HLA in healthy donors. PCR used 60 Vbeta primers and 13 Jbeta primers. The protocol was immunoSEQ multiplex PCR, while the TCRdb copy is restricted to in-frame clones and leaves out a portion. The data hold more than 95,000 clones, with around 75% observed a single time. The sequenced material came from PBMCs. Receptors originate from a man aged 30-40 years in good health and CMV-seronegative.

This clone was counted many times. The junction differs from germline at one of its ends, possibly a read error. The chain employs TRBV28 and TRBJ1-2; 8 nucleotides match TRBD1. Per the germline V gene, CDR1 is MDHEN and CDR2 is SYDVKM. The CDR3 length is 12 residues. As DNA, the CDR3 is TGTGCCAGCAGTACTCGGACAGGGCAGAACATCTTC. It encodes CASSTRTGQNIF.

The chain links TRBV7-2 to TRBJ2-2; TRBD2 aligns across 10 bases. Germline-derived CDR1 and CDR2 are SGHTA and FQGNSA. The CDR3 consists of 16 residues. The ends lost 5 bases at V and 4 bases at J; junction bases unmatched: 7. For the CDR3, the DNA is TGTGCCAGCAGCCCAAGCGGGGGGGCTCTCACCGGGGAGCTGTTTTTT. Its translation is CASSPSGGALTGELFF.

This clone was found a few times. This chain links TRBV5-8 with TRBJ2-1, with D perhaps TRBD1 (6 bases). V was shortened by 3 bases and J by 0 bases, with 13 bases between the two germline ends. Germline V CDR1 and CDR2: SGHTS, YDEGEE. The CDR3 has 16 residues. In DNA form, the CDR3 reads TGTGCCAGCAGCTCCCAGCGAGGGGGCTCCTACAATGAGCAGTTCTTC. Residues: CASSSQRGGSYNEQFF. Using reference TRBV5-8 and TRBJ2-1 for the parts outside the CDR3, the full variable domain is EAGVTQSPTHLIKTRGQQATLRCSPISGHTSVYWYQQALGLGLQFLLWYDEGEERNRGNFPPRFSGRQFPNYSSELNVNALELEDSALYLCASSSQRGGSYNEQFFGPGTRLTVL.

V is TRBV2 and J is TRBJ2-1; TRBD2 aligns across 11 bases. The CDR3 loop spans 18 amino acids. Germline loops: CDR1 SNHLY, CDR2 FYNNEI. Trimming at V came to 2 bases and at J to 4 bases, leaving 10 bases not matched to a gene. The CDR3: CASSESFGTSGVYNEQFF. The CDR3 bases are TGTGCCAGCAGTGAATCCTTCGGGACTAGCGGAGTTTACAATGAGCAGTTCTTC.

The genes are TRBV9 and TRBJ1-2; 7 nucleotides agree with TRBD1. V trimming: 2 bases; J trimming: 5 bases; junction bases outside the gene matches: 12. Germline CDR1 and CDR2: SGDLS and YYNGEE. The CDR3 length is 16 residues. CDR3 nucleotides: TGTGCCAGCAGCGTCTTTAGTTCGACAGGGCATTATGGCTACACCTTC. Translation: CASSVFSSTGHYGYTF.

The chain uses TRBV19 and TRBJ2-1; 10 bases line up with TRBD1. V gave up 10 bases and J gave up 7 bases; unmatched junction bases: 7. Germline V lookup: CDR1 LNHDA, CDR2 SQIVND (reference sequence). This CDR3 has 13 amino acids. CDR3: CATGDRGLNEQFF. The CDR3 nucleotides read TGTGCCACCGGCGACAGGGGGCTGAATGAGCAGTTCTTC.

V is TRBV28 and J is TRBJ2-5, with D tentatively TRBD2 (6 bases). Germline lookup yields CDR1 MDHEN and CDR2 SYDVKM. V lost 6 bases to trimming and J lost 5 bases, with 16 bases between them. The CDR3 runs to 14 residues. The chain's CDR3 is CASRKAGRTETQYF. In DNA, the CDR3 is TGTGCCAGCAGAAAAGCGGGCCGGACGGAGACCCAGTACTTC.

V usage is TRBV14 and J usage is TRBJ2-1; D may be TRBD1 (8 bases). The CDR3 has 19 amino acids. Trimming shortened V by 0 bases and J by 6 bases, and 24 bases separated the two germline ends. The V gene's germline CDR1 is SGHDN and CDR2 FVKESK. CDR3 in amino acids: CASSQEGGDWTGPGNEQFF. CDR3 in DNA: TGTGCCAGCAGCCAAGAGGGGGGGGACTGGACAGGGCCAGGCAATGAGCAGTTCTTC.

The chain combines TRBV7-6 with TRBJ2-6; D call uncertain. V dropped 4 bases and J dropped 0 bases, with 4 bases sitting between them. This CDR3 is 14 amino acids long. Germline V CDR1 and CDR2: SGHVS, FNYEAQ. CDR3 coding DNA: TGTGCCAGCAGCTCCTACTCTGGGGCCAACGTCCTGACTTTC. Translated: CASSSYSGANVLTF.

With respect to this clone: A read error may produce the germline difference seen at one junction end. J is TRBJ1-2 and V is TRBV10-1, with a possible D match to TRBD1 (6 bases). The CDR3 is made up of 15 amino acids. Per the germline V gene, CDR1 is WNHNN and CDR2 is SYGVQD (reference sequence). The CDR3 region is CATHNLKPETEGVPF. CDR3 in DNA: TGCGCCACCCACAACCTTAAACCTGAAACCGAGGGGGTACCCTTC.

This clone has a single count. The chain employs TRBV6-5 and TRBJ1-2; D gene ambiguous. The CDR3 loop spans 13 amino acids. Trimming removed 6 bases at V and 4 bases at J, with 12 bases between. Per the germline V gene, CDR1 is MNHEY and CDR2 is SVGAGI. CDR3 bases: TGTGCCAGCAGCCCCCCGGACTTCTATGGCTACACCTTC. Its translation is CASSPPDFYGYTF.

V gene TRBV27 combines with J gene TRBJ2-5, with 10 bases matching TRBD2. Germline-derived CDR1 and CDR2 are MNHEY and SMNVEV (reference sequence). The CDR3 extends over 15 amino acids. V was clipped by 0 bases and J by 5 bases; unmatched bases: 3. The CDR3 region is CASSLSAGGYETQYF. The DNA of the CDR3 is TGTGCCAGCAGTTTATCAGCGGGGGGGTATGAGACCCAGTACTTC.

The genes are TRBV5-1 and TRBJ2-3; D possibly corresponds to TRBD1 (5 bases). CDR1 SGHRS and CDR2 YFSETQ come from the germline V gene. Between the trimmed V and J ends, which lost 2 bases and 1 base, there was a span of 5 bases. This CDR3 region has 13 residues. The DNA of the CDR3 is TGCGCCAGCAGCTTAGGGGGCACAGATACGCAGTATTTT. This gives the protein CASSLGGTDTQYF.

The chain recombines TRBV7-6 with TRBJ2-7, with D possibly matching TRBD1 (5 bases). This CDR3 has 11 amino acids. Germline CDR1 SGHVS, CDR2 FNYEAQ. The ends were cut back, 5 bases at V and 9 bases at J, with 11 bases in the middle. The CDR3 loop is CASSPGMGQYF. The CDR3 region has the DNA TGTGCCAGCAGCCCAGGGATGGGGCAGTACTTC.

The rearrangement uses TRBV7-8 and TRBJ2-4; 7 bases are a match to TRBD1. Per the germline V gene, CDR1 is SGHVS and CDR2 is FQNEAQ. The V segment lost 5 bases and the J segment 8 bases; nucleotides outside the gene matches: 6. There are 13 residues in the CDR3. The CDR3 DNA is TGTGCCAGCAGCGTACAGGGGTGGGACATTCAGTACTTC. Translating it yields CASSVQGWDIQYF.

J is TRBJ1-1 and V is TRBV21-1; the table gives TRBD1 as D, unverified against the DNA. TRBV21-1 is labeled a pseudogene. This CDR3 is built from 14 residues. The CDR3 is CASPNRGRETEAFF. CDR3 DNA sequence: TGTGCCAGCCCTAACAGGGGGCGGGAAACTGAAGCTTTCTTT.

This clone has just one count. The chain recombines TRBV6-5 with TRBJ2-7; 9 bases fit TRBD1. V lost 2 bases to trimming and J lost 7 bases; unmatched junction nucleotides: 3. Germline V gene data show CDR1 as MNHEY and CDR2 as SVGAGI. CDR3 length: 13 residues. The CDR3 loop is CASSYGTGLEQYF. In DNA, the CDR3 is TGTGCCAGCAGTTACGGGACAGGGCTGGAGCAGTACTTC.

The chain uses TRBV29-1 and TRBJ2-7; TRBD1 agrees at 9 bases. This CDR3 has 14 amino acids. V dropped 4 bases and J dropped 2; count of bases not matched to a gene: 6. Per the germline V gene, CDR1 is SQVTM and CDR2 is ANQGSEA. In nucleotides, the CDR3 is TGCAGCGTTGGTGGGGGACAGGGTACCTACGAGCAGTACTTC. Residues: CSVGGGQGTYEQYF.

This clone occurred a few times. The chain links TRBV6-1 to TRBJ2-7, with D possibly TRBD1 on 5 matching bases. The CDR3 totals 14 residues. With 7 bases removed from V and 0 bases from J, the gap between germline ends came to 13 bases. CDR1 MNHNS and CDR2 SASEGT come from the germline V gene. CDR3 DNA: TGTGCCAGCAAGGCGACAGCCAACTCCTACGAGCAGTACTTC. Its protein product is CASKATANSYEQYF.

This clone has only one observation. The gene calls are TRBV13 and TRBJ2-7, with 8 bases aligning to TRBD2. CDR1 is PRHDT and CDR2 is FYEKMQ in the germline V gene (reference sequence). Germline trimming cut 5 bases from V and 4 bases from J; bases unmatched to any gene: 7. This CDR3 contains 14 residues. CDR3 in amino acids: CASSARLARYEQYF. In nucleotides, the CDR3 is TGTGCCAGCAGCGCCCGACTAGCGAGGTACGAGCAGTACTTC.

The chain uses TRBV4-3 and TRBJ2-2; 10 positions match TRBD1. This CDR3 has 19 amino acids. V lost 2 bases to trimming and J lost 0 bases; unmatched junction nucleotides: 9. Germline CDR1 reads LGHNA; CDR2 reads YSLEER. CDR3 sequence reads: CASSQYPGTGATNTGELFF. CDR3 coding DNA: TGCGCCAGCAGCCAATACCCAGGGACAGGGGCGACGAACACCGGGGAGCTGTTTTTT.

The V and J genes are TRBV19 and TRBJ2-2; D may be TRBD1 (5 bases). This CDR3 has 17 residues. The ends were cut back, 3 bases at V and 0 bases at J, with 14 bases in the middle. Germline-derived CDR1 and CDR2 are LNHDA and SQIVND (reference sequence). The CDR3 here is CASSIPGDRSNTGELFF. CDR3 nucleotides: TGTGCCAGTAGTATCCCCGGCGACAGATCGAACACCGGGGAGCTGTTTTTT. Full variable domain (missing parts from reference TRBV19 and TRBJ2-2): DGGITQSPKYLFRKEGQNVTLSCEQNLNHDAMYWYRQDPGQGLRLIYYSQIVNDFQKGDIAEGYSVSREKKESFPLTVTSAQKNPTAFYLCASSIPGDRSNTGELFFGEGSRLTVL.

The rearrangement joins TRBV6-5 to TRBJ1-3; D not certain. The V gene lost 7 bases and the J gene lost 2 bases, with 12 bases spanning the gap. The CDR3 has 14 amino acids. Germline V CDR1 and CDR2: MNHEY, SVGAGI. CDR3 amino acids: CASTTSRAGNTIYF. Written as DNA, the CDR3 is TGTGCCAGCACAACGTCCCGGGCTGGAAACACCATATATTTT.

This rearrangement joins TRBV10-2 to TRBJ1-1; D gene uncertain. The CDR3 is 14 residues long. Looked up from germline, CDR1 is WSHSY and CDR2 is SAAADI. V was clipped by 2 bases and J by 0 bases, with 7 bases between them. CDR3 nucleotides: TGCGCCAGCAGTGAGCGGGAGATGAACACTGAAGCTTTCTTT. It translates to CASSEREMNTEAFF.

CDR3 nucleotides: TGTGCCTGGAGTTCGTGGGCCCTCTCCTACGAGCAGTACTTC. This translates into CAWSSWALSYEQYF. J is TRBJ2-7 and V is TRBV30; D unclear. Trimming stripped 2 bases from V and 0 bases from J, with 11 bases between. The CDR3 is 14 amino acids. Germline assignment: CDR1 GTSNPN and CDR2 SVGIG (reference sequence).

The CDR3 reads CASSGQGARTEAFF. The CDR3 coding sequence is TGTGCCAGCAGTGGGCAGGGGGCCCGCACTGAAGCTTTCTTT. The V call is TRBV6-6, the J call TRBJ1-1; TRBD1 matches 8 bases. With 5 bases clipped from V and 4 bases from J, the junction kept 6 bases outside the gene matches. CDR3 length: 14 amino acids. CDR1 and CDR2 (germline): MNHNY, SVGAGI (reference sequence).